The 15 T cell receptor beta chains presented below share a single source sample, sequenced in a study of blood T cell repertoires in COVID-19. Profiled with immunoSEQ multiplex PCR; TCRdb holds only in-frame clones, not every one. The sample holds around 450,000 clones; around 89% are singletons and the top ten take more than 4%. The source material was peripheral blood. The receptor set was obtained from a woman aged 25 to 39 with acute or convalescent COVID-19.

V usage is TRBV30 and J usage is TRBJ2-1; TRBD1 matches 7 bases. V was pared by 1 base and J by 3 bases, with 6 bases of the junction left unmatched. CDR1 is GTSNPN and CDR2 is SVGIG in the germline V gene (reference sequence). There are 15 residues in the CDR3. The CDR3, as DNA: TGTGCCTGGAGTGAGGGCCAGGGGGTCTACAATGAGCAGTTCTTC. Translation gives CAWSEGQGVYNEQFF. Full variable domain (missing parts from reference TRBV30 and TRBJ2-1): SQTIHQWPATLVQPVGSPLSLECTVEGTSNPNLYWYRQAAGRGLQLLFYSVGIGQISSEVPQNLSASRPQDRQFILSSKKLLLSDSGFYLCAWSEGQGVYNEQFFGPGTRLTVL.

This chain joins TRBV3-1 (or the pseudogene TRBV3-2) and TRBJ2-2; D unclear. This CDR3 has 12 amino acids. Trimming pared 3 bases from V and 4 bases from J, leaving 3 bases between. The V gene's germline CDR1 is LGHDT and CDR2 YNNKEL (reference sequence). The CDR3 region has the DNA TGTGCCAGCAGCCACGGCACCGGGGAGCTGTTTTTT. This encodes CASSHGTGELFF.

The chain recombines TRBV12-3 or TRBV12-4 with TRBJ1-1; 9 bases line up with TRBD1. The length of the CDR3 is 11 residues. V lost 8 bases and J lost 10; bases outside the gene matches: 5. The CDR3 coding sequence is TGTGCCAGCGGAGGGACAGGGATAGCTTTCTTT. It codes for CASGGTGIAFF.

CDR3 sequence reads: CASSHIPQARYTF. The CDR3 DNA reads as TGTGCCAGCAGCCACATTCCTCAGGCGCGCTACACCTTC. The chain is built from TRBV6-5 and TRBJ1-2; D ambiguous. The ends were cut back, 6 bases at V and 9 bases at J, with 17 bases in the middle. Germline CDR1 is MNHEY and CDR2 is SVGAGI. The CDR3 spans 13 residues.

The chain joins TRBV7-9 to TRBJ1-2, with D maybe TRBD1 (5 bases). Germline V gene sequence: CDR1 SEHNR, CDR2 FQNEAQ (reference sequence). This CDR3 has 14 residues. V lost 2 bases and J lost 3, with 10 bases in between. The CDR3 nucleotides read TGTGCCAGCAGCTTAAGTCAGGGCGACTATGGCTACACCTTC. It specifies CASSLSQGDYGYTF.

This sequence joins TRBV25-1 and TRBJ1-2; TRBD1 agrees at 7 bases. The V segment lost 4 bases and the J segment 4 bases; nucleotides outside the gene matches: 6. This CDR3 has 14 amino acids. In germline, CDR1 is MGHDK, CDR2 SYGVNS. Here the CDR3 DNA reads TGTGCCAGCAGTGGAATCGGGACAGTCTATGGCTACACCTTC. This translates into CASSGIGTVYGYTF.

This clone was counted only a few times. V is TRBV3-1 (or the pseudogene TRBV3-2) and J is TRBJ2-1; unclear D gene. The V end was cut by 0 bases, the J end by 11 bases, with 14 bases between. Germline assignment: CDR1 LGHDT and CDR2 YNNKEL (reference sequence). CDR3 length: 14 residues. The CDR3 nucleotides read TGTGCCAGCAGCCAAGATTCCGCGGTTAAAAAGCAGTTCTTC. It is translated as CASSQDSAVKKQFF.

This clone was detected only a few times. This chain links TRBV6-5 with TRBJ1-1, with 7 bases identical to TRBD1. From germline, CDR1 is MNHEY and CDR2 SVGAGI. The V and J ends lost 11 bases and 0 bases, in that order; junction bases with no gene match: 6. The CDR3 length is 13 residues. The CDR3 sequence is CAVKQGMNTEAFF. The DNA for the CDR3 is TGTGCCGTAAAACAGGGGATGAACACTGAAGCTTTCTTT.

The chain combines TRBV5-1 with TRBJ2-3, with D unclear. V was clipped by 4 bases and J by 0 bases, with 9 bases between them. The CDR3 length is 14 residues. The germline V gene has CDR1 SGHRS and CDR2 YFSETQ. The CDR3 DNA reads TGCGCCAGCAGCGCGTTTTCTAGCACAGATACGCAGTATTTT. It is translated as CASSAFSSTDTQYF.

This clone occurred a few times. CDR3 residues: CASSPGFSYGYTF. In DNA, the CDR3 is TGTGCCAGCAGCCCGGGTTTTTCCTATGGCTACACCTTC. The chain employs TRBV9 and TRBJ1-2; no clear D gene. Trimming shortened V by 4 bases and J by 4 bases, and 11 bases separated the two germline ends. Looked up from germline, CDR1 is SGDLS and CDR2 is YYNGEE. The CDR3 runs to 13 residues.

The chain links TRBV7-9 to TRBJ2-7, with TRBD1 matching over 7 bases. Losses at the gene ends were 8 bases for V and 2 bases for J; bases not matched to a gene: 0. The CDR3 has 11 residues. Germline V gene lookup returns CDR1 SEHNR and CDR2 FQNEAQ (reference sequence). As DNA, the CDR3 is TGTGCCAGCGGGACAGCCTACGAGCAGTACTTC. It specifies CASGTAYEQYF.

V is TRBV29-1 and J is TRBJ2-2; a possible D gene is TRBD1 (6 bases). The V and J ends lost 4 bases and 5 bases respectively, with 14 bases between them. The CDR3 is 14 residues long. The germline V gene has CDR1 SQVTM and CDR2 ANQGSEA. The CDR3 here is CSVVQGQSTGELFF. CDR3 in DNA: TGCAGCGTTGTGCAGGGGCAGTCAACCGGGGAGCTGTTTTTT.

This rearrangement joins TRBV5-1 to TRBJ2-1; TRBD2 matches 8 bases. The trim removed 5 bases at V and 4 bases at J, leaving 11 bases unmatched. Germline values: CDR1 SGHRS, CDR2 YFSETQ. The CDR3 is made up of 16 amino acids. This CDR3 is CASSPAQLAAYNEQFF. The DNA for the CDR3 is TGCGCCAGCAGTCCGGCCCAACTAGCGGCGTACAATGAGCAGTTCTTC.

The J gene is TRBJ2-5, the V gene TRBV27; TRBD1 is a possible D gene (6 bases). Germline CDR1 and CDR2: MNHEY and SMNVEV (reference sequence). The CDR3 covers 14 residues. V was cut by 8 bases and J by 0 bases, with 13 bases left in between. The CDR3 spells CASSGTLNQETQYF. The CDR3 DNA is TGTGCCAGCTCTGGGACACTAAACCAAGAGACCCAGTACTTC.

The CDR3, as DNA: TGTGCCAGTAGTATGCGGGACAGGGTAAATAGCAATCAGCCCCAGCATTTT. Translating gives CASSMRDRVNSNQPQHF. V and J are TRBV19 and TRBJ1-5, with 9 bases fitting TRBD1. Per germline, CDR1 LNHDA and CDR2 SQIVND (reference sequence). The J segment lost 0 bases and the V segment lost 3 bases, leaving 6 bases of the junction unmatched. The CDR3 sequence is 17 residues long.